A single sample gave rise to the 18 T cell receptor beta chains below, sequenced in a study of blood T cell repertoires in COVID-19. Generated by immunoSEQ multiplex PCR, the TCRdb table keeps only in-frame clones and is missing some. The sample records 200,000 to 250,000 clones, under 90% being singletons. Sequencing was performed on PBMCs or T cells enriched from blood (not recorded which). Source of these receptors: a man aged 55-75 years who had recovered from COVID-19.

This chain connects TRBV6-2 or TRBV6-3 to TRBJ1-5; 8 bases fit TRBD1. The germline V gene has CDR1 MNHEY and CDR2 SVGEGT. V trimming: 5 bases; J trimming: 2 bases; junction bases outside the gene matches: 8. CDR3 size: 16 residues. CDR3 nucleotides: TGTGCCAGCAGTAGTTCGGCGGGACAGGGCAATCAGCCCCAGCATTTT. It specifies CASSSSAGQGNQPQHF.

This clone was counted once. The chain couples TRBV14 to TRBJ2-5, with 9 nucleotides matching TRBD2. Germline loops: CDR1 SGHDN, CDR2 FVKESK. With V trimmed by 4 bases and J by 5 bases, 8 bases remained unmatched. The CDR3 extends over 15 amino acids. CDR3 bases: TGTGCCAGCAGCCCGATAGGACTAGCGAGGGAGACCCAGTACTTC. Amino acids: CASSPIGLARETQYF.

In DNA, the CDR3 is TGCGCCAGCAGCCCGACAGGGGTTTACCAAGAGACCCAGTACTTC. Protein: CASSPTGVYQETQYF. This rearrangement joins TRBV4-3 to TRBJ2-5; TRBD1 agrees at 8 bases. The V gene end was trimmed by 4 bases and the J gene end by 0 bases; junction bases not matched to a gene: 4. The CDR3 covers 15 residues. Germline CDR1 and CDR2: LGHNA and YSLEER.

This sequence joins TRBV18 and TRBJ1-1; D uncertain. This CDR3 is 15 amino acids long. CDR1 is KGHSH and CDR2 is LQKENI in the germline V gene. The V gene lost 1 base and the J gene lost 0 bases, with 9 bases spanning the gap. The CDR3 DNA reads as TGTGCCAGCTCACCACGTACCGACATGAACACTGAAGCTTTCTTT. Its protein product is CASSPRTDMNTEAFF.

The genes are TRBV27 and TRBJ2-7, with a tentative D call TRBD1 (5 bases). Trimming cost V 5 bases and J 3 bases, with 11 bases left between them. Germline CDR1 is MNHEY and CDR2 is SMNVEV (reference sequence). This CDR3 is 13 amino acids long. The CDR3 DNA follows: TGTGCCAGCAGTCCCAGGACATACTACGAGCAGTACTTC. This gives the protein CASSPRTYYEQYF.

The CDR3 DNA reads as TGCAGCGTACTAAAAGGGGATAACTATGGCTACACCTTC. As protein: CSVLKGDNYGYTF. The rearrangement uses TRBV29-1 and TRBJ1-2; perhaps TRBD1 as D (5 bases). This CDR3 region has 13 residues. V was clipped by 6 bases and J by 1 base, with 12 bases between them. The germline gives CDR1 SQVTM, CDR2 ANQGSEA. Filled out from reference TRBV29-1 and TRBJ1-2, the complete variable domain reads SAVISQKPSRDICQRGTSLTIQCQVDSQVTMMFWYRQQPGQSLTLIATANQGSEATYESGFVIDKFPISRPNLTFSTLTVSNMSPEDSSIYLCSVLKGDNYGYTFGSGTRLTVV.

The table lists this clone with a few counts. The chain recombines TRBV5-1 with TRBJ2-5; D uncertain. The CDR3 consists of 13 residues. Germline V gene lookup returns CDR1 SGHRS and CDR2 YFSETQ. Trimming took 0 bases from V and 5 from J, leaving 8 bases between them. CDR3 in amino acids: CASSLAQRETQYF. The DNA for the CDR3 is TGCGCCAGCAGCTTGGCCCAGAGGGAGACCCAGTACTTC.

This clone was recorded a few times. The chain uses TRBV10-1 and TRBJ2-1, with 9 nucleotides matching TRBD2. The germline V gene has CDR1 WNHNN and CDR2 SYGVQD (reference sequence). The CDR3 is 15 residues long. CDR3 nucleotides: TGCGCTACAGCGGGGGGATCTGGGGACTACAATGAGCAGTTCTTC. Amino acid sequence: CATAGGSGDYNEQFF.

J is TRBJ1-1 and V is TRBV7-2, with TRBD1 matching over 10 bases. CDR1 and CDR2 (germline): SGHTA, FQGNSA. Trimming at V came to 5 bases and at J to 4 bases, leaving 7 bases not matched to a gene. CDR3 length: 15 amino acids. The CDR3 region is CASSPTDRGRTEAFF. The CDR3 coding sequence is TGTGCCAGCAGCCCTACTGACAGGGGGCGCACTGAAGCTTTCTTT.

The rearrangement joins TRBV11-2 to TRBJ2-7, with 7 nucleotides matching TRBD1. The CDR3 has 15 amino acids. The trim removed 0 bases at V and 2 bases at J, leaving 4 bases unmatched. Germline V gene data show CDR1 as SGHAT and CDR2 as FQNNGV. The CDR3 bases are TGTGCCAGCAGCTTAGATTACAGGGGCCCCTACGAGCAGTACTTC. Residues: CASSLDYRGPYEQYF.

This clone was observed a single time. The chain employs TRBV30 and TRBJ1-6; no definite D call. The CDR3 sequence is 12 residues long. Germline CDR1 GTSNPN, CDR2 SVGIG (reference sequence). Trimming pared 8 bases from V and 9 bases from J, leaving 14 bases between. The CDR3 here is CATRDPASPLHF. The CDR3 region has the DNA TGTGCCACGCGGGATCCGGCTTCACCCCTCCACTTT.

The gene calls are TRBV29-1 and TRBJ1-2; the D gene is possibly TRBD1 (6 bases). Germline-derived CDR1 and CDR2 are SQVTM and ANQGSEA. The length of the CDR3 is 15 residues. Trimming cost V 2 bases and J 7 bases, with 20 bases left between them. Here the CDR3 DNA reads TGCAGCGTTGAAACGGGGGGCTCGGGGGCCAGTGGCTACACCTTC. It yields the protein CSVETGGSGASGYTF.

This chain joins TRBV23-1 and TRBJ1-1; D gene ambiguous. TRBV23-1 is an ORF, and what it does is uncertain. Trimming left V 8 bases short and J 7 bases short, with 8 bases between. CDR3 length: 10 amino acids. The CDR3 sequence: CASEVSEAFF. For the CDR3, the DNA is TGCGCCAGCGAGGTGAGTGAAGCTTTCTTT.

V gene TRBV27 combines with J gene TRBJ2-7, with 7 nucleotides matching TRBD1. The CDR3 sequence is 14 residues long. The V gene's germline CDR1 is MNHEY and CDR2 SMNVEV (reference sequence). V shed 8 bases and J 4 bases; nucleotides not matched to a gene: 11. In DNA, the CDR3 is TGTGCCAGCGGTCGATGGCAGGGGGATTACGAGCAGTACTTC. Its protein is CASGRWQGDYEQYF.

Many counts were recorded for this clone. The CDR3 bases are TGTGCCAGCAGCCCCCGGACAGGGGTCAATGAGCAGTTCTTC. Its protein product is CASSPRTGVNEQFF. This chain uses TRBV7-8 with TRBJ2-1; 9 bases agree with TRBD1. The CDR3 totals 14 residues. Germline-derived CDR1 and CDR2 are SGHVS and FQNEAQ. The V segment lost 5 bases and the J segment 6 bases; nucleotides outside the gene matches: 5.

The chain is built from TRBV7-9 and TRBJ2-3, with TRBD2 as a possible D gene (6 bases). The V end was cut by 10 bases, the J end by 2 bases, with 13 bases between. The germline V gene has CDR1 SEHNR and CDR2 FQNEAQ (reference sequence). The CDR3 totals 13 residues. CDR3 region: CATPRDSTDTQYF. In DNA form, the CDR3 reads TGTGCCACCCCCCGGGACTCCACAGATACGCAGTATTTT.

The CDR3 protein is CASSQDQRGGPGELFF. CDR3 in DNA: TGTGCCAGCAGCCAAGATCAGCGGGGGGGCCCCGGGGAGCTGTTTTTT. V gene TRBV4-2 combines with J gene TRBJ2-2; 10 bases map to TRBD2. V gave up 0 bases and J gave up 6 bases; unmatched junction bases: 4. CDR3 length: 16 amino acids. Looked up from germline, CDR1 is LGHNA and CDR2 is YNFKEQ.

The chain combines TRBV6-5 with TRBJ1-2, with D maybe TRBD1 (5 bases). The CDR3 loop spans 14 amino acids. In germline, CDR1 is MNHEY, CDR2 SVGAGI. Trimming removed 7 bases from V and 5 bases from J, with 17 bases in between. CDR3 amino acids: CASILLWGVYGYTF. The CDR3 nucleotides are TGTGCCAGCATTCTCCTATGGGGGGTTTATGGCTACACCTTC.